The rows below give T cell receptor beta chains drawn from one sample of a study of cytomegalovirus exposure and HLA in healthy donors. The repertoire was sequenced with immunoSEQ multiplex PCR; TCRdb's copy has only in-frame clones and lacks some. The sample contains 120,000 or so clones, 7% to 9.5% of which appear only once. The sequencing input was PBMCs. Receptor source: a middle-aged woman in good health and CMV-seropositive. Both conserved end residues are part of each CDR3. The order of the fields is D gene, clone size, V gene, J gene, CDR3 DNA, CDR3 protein. The D gene is left open where the match is weak. Clone size is stated in some rows and not others, as once, few, many or a class when expanded.

D: -; size: -; V: TRBV2; J: TRBJ2-1; DNA: TGTGCCAGCAGTGTTCGGGGACGGGGGGCGAACCCTGAGCAGTTCTTC; CDR3: CASSVRGRGANPEQFF
D: -; size: few; V: TRBV27; J: TRBJ1-3; DNA: TGTGCCAGCAGTACAGGCTCTGGAAACACCATATATTTT; CDR3: CASSTGSGNTIYF
D: -; size: -; V: TRBV30; J: TRBJ1-1; DNA: TGTGCCTGGAGTCCCCCCCGGACAGCCCTAAGGACTGAAGCTTTCTTT; CDR3: CAWSPPRTALRTEAFF
D: -; size: few; V: TRBV15; J: TRBJ1-2; DNA: TGTGCCACCAGCAGAGATCGCAGCGGCTATGGCTACACCTTC; CDR3: CATSRDRSGYGYTF
D: -; size: few; V: TRBV27; J: TRBJ1-6; DNA: TGTGCCAGCAGGGACAGCTACGGGGGGTCCTATAATTCACCCCTCCACTTT; CDR3: CASRDSYGGSYNSPLHF
D: -; size: -; V: TRBV11-2; J: TRBJ2-7; DNA: TGTGCCAGCAGCCAAAGCACCGGGACTTTCTACGAGCAGTACTTC; CDR3: CASSQSTGTFYEQYF
D: TRBD2; size: few; V: TRBV2; J: TRBJ2-3; DNA: TGTGCCAGCAGTGAACTAGCGGGGGACCCAGATACGCAGTATTTT; CDR3: CASSELAGDPDTQYF
D: -; size: -; V: TRBV6-1; J: TRBJ2-5; DNA: TGTGCCAGCAGTGTCTCTTTAGGGGCGCAGTACCAAGAGACCCAGTACTTC; CDR3: CASSVSLGAQYQETQYF
D: -; size: -; V: TRBV2; J: TRBJ1-2; DNA: TGTGCCAGCACCCTCGGGGGGGAGCCGAACTATGGCTACACCTTC; CDR3: CASTLGGEPNYGYTF
D: -; size: few; V: TRBV18; J: TRBJ1-5; DNA: TGTGCCAGCTCACTAAACATCCGTCAGCCCCAGCATTTT; CDR3: CASSLNIRQPQHF
D: -; size: few; V: TRBV30; J: TRBJ2-7; DNA: TGTGCCTGGAGCCCGAGACAGTACGAGCAGTACTTC; CDR3: CAWSPRQYEQYF